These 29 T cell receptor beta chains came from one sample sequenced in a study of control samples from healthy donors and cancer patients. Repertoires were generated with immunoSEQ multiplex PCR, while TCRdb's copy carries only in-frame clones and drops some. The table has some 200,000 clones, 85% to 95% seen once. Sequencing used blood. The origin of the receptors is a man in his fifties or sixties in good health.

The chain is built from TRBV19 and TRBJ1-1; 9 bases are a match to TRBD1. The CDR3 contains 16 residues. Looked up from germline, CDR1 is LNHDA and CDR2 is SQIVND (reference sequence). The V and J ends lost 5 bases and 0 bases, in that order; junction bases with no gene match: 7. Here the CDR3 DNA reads TGTGCCAGTAGTCCCAGACAGGGGGTTATGAACACTGAAGCTTTCTTT. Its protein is CASSPRQGVMNTEAFF.

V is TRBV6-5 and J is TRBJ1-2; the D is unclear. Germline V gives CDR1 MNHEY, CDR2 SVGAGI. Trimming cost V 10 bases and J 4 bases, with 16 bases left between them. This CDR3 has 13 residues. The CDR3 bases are TGTGCCACCCGGGATGCGAGAGGCTATGGCTACACCTTC. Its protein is CATRDARGYGYTF.

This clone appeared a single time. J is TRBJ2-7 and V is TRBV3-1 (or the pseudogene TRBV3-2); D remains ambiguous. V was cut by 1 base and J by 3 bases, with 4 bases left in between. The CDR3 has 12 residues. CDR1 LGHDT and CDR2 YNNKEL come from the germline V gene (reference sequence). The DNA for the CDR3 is TGTGCCAGCAGCCAAGGGGACTACGAGCAGTACTTC. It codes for CASSQGDYEQYF.

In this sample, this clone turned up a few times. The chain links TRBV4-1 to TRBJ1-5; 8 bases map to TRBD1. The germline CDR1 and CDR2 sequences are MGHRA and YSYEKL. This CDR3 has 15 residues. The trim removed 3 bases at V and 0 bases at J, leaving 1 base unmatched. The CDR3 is CASSQGQDSNQPQHF. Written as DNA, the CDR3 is TGCGCCAGCAGCCAGGGACAGGATAGCAATCAGCCCCAGCATTTT.

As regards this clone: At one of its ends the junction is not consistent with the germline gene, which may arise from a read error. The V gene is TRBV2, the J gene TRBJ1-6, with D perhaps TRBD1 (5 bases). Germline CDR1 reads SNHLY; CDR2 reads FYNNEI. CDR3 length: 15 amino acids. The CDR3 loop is CASWQGIQYSSPLHF. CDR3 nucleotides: TGTGCCAGCTGGCAGGGCATACAGTATAGTTCACCCCTCCACTTT.

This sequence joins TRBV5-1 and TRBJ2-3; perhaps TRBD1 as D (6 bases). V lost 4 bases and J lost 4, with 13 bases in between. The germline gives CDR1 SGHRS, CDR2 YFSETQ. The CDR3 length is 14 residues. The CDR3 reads CASSTGIGPDTQYF. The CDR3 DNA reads TGCGCCAGCAGCACAGGGATTGGGCCAGATACGCAGTATTTT.

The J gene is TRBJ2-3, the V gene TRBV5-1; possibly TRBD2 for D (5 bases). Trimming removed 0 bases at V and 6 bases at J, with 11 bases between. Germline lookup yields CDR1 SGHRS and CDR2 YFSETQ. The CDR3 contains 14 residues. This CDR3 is CASSLVGRVDTQYF. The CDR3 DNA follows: TGCGCCAGCAGCTTGGTAGGGCGGGTGGATACGCAGTATTTT.

The CDR3 region is CASSLSGSDTQYF. DNA of the CDR3: TGTGCCAGCAGCTTGTCTGGATCAGATACGCAGTATTTT. The chain recombines TRBV5-4 with TRBJ2-3; unclear D gene. The V end lost 1 base, the J end lost 4 bases, and 7 bases lay between the germline ends. CDR1 and CDR2 from the germline V gene are SGHNT and YYREEE (reference sequence). The CDR3 spans 13 residues.

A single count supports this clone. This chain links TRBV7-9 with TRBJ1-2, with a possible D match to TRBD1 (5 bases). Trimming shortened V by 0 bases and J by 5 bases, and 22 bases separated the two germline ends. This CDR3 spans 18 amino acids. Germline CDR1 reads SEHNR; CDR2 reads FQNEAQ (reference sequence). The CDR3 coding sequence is TGTGCCAGCAGCTTAGCTGGGCAGGGAGAGGTCTGGTGGTATGGCTACACCTTC. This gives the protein CASSLAGQGEVWWYGYTF.

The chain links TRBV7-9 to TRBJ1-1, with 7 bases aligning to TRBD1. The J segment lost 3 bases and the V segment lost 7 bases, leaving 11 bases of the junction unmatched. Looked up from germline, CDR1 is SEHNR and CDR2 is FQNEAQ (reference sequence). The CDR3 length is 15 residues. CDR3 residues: CASTRGQGEYTEAFF. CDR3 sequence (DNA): TGTGCCAGCACCCGGGGGCAGGGGGAATACACTGAAGCTTTCTTT.

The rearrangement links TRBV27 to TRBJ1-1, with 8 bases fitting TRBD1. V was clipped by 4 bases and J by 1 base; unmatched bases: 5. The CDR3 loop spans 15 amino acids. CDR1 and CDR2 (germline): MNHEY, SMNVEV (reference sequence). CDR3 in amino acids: CASSSAQGANTEAFF. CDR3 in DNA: TGTGCCAGCAGTTCTGCCCAGGGGGCGAACACTGAAGCTTTCTTT.

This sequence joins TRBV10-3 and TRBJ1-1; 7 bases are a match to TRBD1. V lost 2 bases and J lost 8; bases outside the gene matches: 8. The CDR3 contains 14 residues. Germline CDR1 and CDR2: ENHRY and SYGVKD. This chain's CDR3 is CAISERGQLSEAFF. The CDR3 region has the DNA TGTGCCATCAGTGAGCGGGGACAGCTTAGCGAAGCTTTCTTT.

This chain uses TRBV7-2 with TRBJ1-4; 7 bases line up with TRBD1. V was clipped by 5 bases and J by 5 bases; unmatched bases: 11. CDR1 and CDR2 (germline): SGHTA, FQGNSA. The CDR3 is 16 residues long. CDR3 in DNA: TGTGCCAGCAGCACTAGGGGGGACAGACCAAATGAAAAACTGTTTTTT. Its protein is CASSTRGDRPNEKLFF.

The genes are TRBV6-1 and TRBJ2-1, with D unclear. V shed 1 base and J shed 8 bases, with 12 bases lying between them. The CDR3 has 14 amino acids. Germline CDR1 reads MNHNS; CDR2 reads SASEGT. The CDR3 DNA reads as TGTGCCAGCAGTGAAGGGTGGCCTACGGATGAGCAGTTCTTC. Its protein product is CASSEGWPTDEQFF.

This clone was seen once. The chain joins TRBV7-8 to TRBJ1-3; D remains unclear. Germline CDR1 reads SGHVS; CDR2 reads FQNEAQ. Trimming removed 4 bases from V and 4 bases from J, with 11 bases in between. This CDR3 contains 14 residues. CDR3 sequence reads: CASSYPYAGNTIYF. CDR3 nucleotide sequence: TGTGCCAGCAGCTACCCATATGCCGGAAACACCATATATTTT.

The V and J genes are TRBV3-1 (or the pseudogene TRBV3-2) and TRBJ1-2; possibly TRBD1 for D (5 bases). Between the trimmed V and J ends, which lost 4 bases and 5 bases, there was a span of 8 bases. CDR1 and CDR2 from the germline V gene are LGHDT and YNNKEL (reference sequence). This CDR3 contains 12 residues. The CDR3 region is CASSRDGYGYTF. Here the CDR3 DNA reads TGTGCCAGCAGCCGGGACGGATATGGCTACACCTTC.

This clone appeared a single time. The CDR3 protein is CASSLAFWATNYGYTF. CDR3 nucleotide sequence: TGTGCCAGCAGCTTAGCGTTTTGGGCAACTAACTATGGCTACACCTTC. The chain is built from TRBV7-2 and TRBJ1-2; D not resolved. The CDR3 length is 16 residues. V was shortened by 0 bases and J by 0 bases, with 11 bases between the two germline ends. From germline, CDR1 is SGHTA and CDR2 FQGNSA. The full variable domain, its missing parts supplied by reference TRBV7-2 and TRBJ1-2, is GAGVSQSPSNKVTEKGKDVELRCDPISGHTALYWYRQSLGQGLEFLIYFQGNSAPDKSGLPSDRFSAERTGGSVSTLTIQRTQQEDSAVYLCASSLAFWATNYGYTFGSGTRLTVV.

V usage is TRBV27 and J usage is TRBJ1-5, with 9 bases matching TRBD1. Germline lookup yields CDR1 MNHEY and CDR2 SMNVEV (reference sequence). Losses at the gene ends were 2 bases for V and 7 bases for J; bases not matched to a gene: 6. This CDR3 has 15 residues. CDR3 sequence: CASSLMGQGGQPQHF. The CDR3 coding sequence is TGTGCCAGCAGTTTAATGGGACAGGGAGGGCAGCCCCAGCATTTT.

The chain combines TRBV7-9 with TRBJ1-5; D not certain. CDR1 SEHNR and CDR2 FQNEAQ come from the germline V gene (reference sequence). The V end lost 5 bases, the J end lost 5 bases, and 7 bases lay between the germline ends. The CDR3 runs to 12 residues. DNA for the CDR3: TGTGCCAGCAGCATAATTGATCAGCCCCAGCATTTT. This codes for CASSIIDQPQHF.

The CDR3 spells CASSPNSPLHF. In nucleotides, the CDR3 is TGTGCCAGCAGTCCGAATTCACCCCTCCACTTT. The V and J genes are TRBV2 and TRBJ1-6; no definite D call. Germline V gene sequence: CDR1 SNHLY, CDR2 FYNNEI. The CDR3 sequence is 11 residues long. Deletions cut 5 bases from V and 7 bases from J, with 3 bases between.

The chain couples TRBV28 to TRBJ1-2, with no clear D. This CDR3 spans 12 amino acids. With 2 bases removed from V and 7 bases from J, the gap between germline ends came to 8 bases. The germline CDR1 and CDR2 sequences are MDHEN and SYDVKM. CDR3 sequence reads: CASSLVGFGYTF. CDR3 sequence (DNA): TGTGCCAGCAGTTTAGTAGGTTTTGGCTACACCTTC.

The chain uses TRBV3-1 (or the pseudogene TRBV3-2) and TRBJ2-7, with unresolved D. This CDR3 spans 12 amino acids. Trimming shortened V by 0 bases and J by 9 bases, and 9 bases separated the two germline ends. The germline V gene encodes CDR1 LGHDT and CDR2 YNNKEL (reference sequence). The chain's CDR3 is CASSQERLGQYF. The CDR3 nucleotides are TGTGCCAGCAGCCAAGAGCGACTTGGGCAGTACTTC.

The chain's CDR3 is CACVRGAVSGGYTF. The CDR3 nucleotides are TGTGCCTGCGTCCGGGGTGCGGTCTCGGGAGGCTACACCTTC. The rearrangement uses TRBV30 and TRBJ1-2; D not certain. V lost 6 bases to trimming and J lost 8 bases, with 22 bases between them. Germline-derived CDR1 and CDR2 are GTSNPN and SVGIG (reference sequence). The CDR3 contains 14 residues.

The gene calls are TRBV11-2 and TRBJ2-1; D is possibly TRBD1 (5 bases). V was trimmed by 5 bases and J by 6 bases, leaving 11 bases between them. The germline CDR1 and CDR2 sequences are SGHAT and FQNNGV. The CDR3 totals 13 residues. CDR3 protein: CASSKDRSNEQFF. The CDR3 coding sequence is TGTGCCAGCAGCAAAGACAGAAGCAATGAGCAGTTCTTC. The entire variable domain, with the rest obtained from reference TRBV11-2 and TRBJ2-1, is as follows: EAGVAQSPRYKIIEKRQSVAFWCNPISGHATLYWYQQILGQGPKLLIQFQNNGVVDDSQLPKDRFSAERLKGVDSTLKIQPAKLEDSAVYLCASSKDRSNEQFFGPGTRLTVL.

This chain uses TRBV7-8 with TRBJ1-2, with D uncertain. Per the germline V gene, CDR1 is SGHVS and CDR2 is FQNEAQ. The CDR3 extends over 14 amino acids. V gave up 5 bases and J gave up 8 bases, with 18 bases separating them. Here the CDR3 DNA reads TGTGCCAGCAGCCCTGATCTCACGGTCGGGGGCTACACCTTC. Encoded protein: CASSPDLTVGGYTF.

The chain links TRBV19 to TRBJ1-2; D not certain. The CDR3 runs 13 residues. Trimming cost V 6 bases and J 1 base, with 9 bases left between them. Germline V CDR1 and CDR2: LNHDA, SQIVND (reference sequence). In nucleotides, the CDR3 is TGTGCCAGTAGAGACTTATTTAACTATGGCTACACCTTC. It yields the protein CASRDLFNYGYTF.

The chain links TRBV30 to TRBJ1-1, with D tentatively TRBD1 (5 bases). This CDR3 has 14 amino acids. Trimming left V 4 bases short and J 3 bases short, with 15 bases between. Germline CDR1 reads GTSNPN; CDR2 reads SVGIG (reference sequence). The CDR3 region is CAWKGQGTYTEAFF. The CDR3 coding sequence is TGTGCCTGGAAGGGCCAGGGAACGTACACTGAAGCTTTCTTT.

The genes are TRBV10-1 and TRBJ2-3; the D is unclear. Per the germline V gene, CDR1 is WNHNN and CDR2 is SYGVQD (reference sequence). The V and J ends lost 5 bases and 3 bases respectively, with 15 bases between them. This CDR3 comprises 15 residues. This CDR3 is CASSPLRQGTDTQYF. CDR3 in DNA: TGCGCCAGCAGTCCGCTGAGGCAAGGGACAGATACGCAGTATTTT.

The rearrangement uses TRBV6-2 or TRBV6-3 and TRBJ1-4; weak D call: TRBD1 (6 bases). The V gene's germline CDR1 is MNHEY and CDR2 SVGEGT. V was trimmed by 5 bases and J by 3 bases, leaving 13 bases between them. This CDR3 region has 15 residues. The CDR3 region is CASSTRGSANEKLFF. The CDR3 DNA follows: TGTGCCAGCAGTACGAGGGGGTCGGCTAATGAAAAACTGTTTTTT.